The 15 T cell receptor beta chains below come from one sample, sequenced in a study of T cell responses to AZD1222 COVID-19 vaccine. Clones were read by immunoSEQ multiplex PCR, and TCRdb kept only the in-frame ones, dropping some. This repertoire shows 120,000 or so clones, 80% to 90% found once; its top ten account for around 5.6%. The sample was peripheral blood, taken on day 0 of AZD1222 vaccination. The receptors were gathered from an adult in good health.

This clone was observed a handful of times. The V gene is TRBV29-1, the J gene TRBJ2-1; perhaps TRBD1 as D (8 bases). The V end was cut by 6 bases, the J end by 4 bases, with 13 bases between. The CDR3 loop spans 13 amino acids. The germline V gene has CDR1 SQVTM and CDR2 ANQGSEA. DNA of the CDR3: TGCAGCGTCGGGGGGACAGGTTACAATGAGCAGTTCTTC. Translated: CSVGGTGYNEQFF.

The CDR3 DNA sequence: TGTGCCAGCCGCAAAGGGATCCAAGAGACCCAGTACTTC. This encodes CASRKGIQETQYF. The chain links TRBV12-3 or TRBV12-4 to TRBJ2-5, with D unclear. The length of the CDR3 is 13 residues. V lost 8 bases to trimming and J lost 1 base, with 11 bases between them.

CDR3 loop: CASSLAESRWTYEQYF. As DNA, the CDR3 is TGCGCCAGCAGCTTGGCCGAAAGTCGATGGACCTACGAGCAGTACTTC. The rearrangement uses TRBV5-1 and TRBJ2-7; D remains unclear. The CDR3 loop spans 16 amino acids. Germline loops: CDR1 SGHRS, CDR2 YFSETQ. Trimming took off 0 bases at V and 2 bases at J, with 15 bases between the two ends.

The J gene is TRBJ2-1, the V gene TRBV27; unclear D gene. Germline V gene sequence: CDR1 MNHEY, CDR2 SMNVEV (reference sequence). The CDR3 spans 11 residues. V lost 2 bases to trimming and J lost 10 bases, with 6 bases between them. In DNA, the CDR3 is TGTGCCAGCAGTTTAGGGATCGAGCAGTTCTTC. This codes for CASSLGIEQFF.

The chain carries TRBV7-9 and TRBJ1-2, with no clear D. The CDR3 is 15 residues long. CDR1 SEHNR and CDR2 FQNEAQ come from the germline V gene (reference sequence). V lost 5 bases, J lost 1 base, and 14 bases lay in between. The CDR3 coding sequence is TGTGCCAGCAGCCTCACGGAACAGAGTAACTATGGCTACACCTTC. It yields the protein CASSLTEQSNYGYTF.

V is TRBV3-1 (or the pseudogene TRBV3-2) and J is TRBJ2-1; D is unresolved. Per the germline V gene, CDR1 is LGHDT and CDR2 is YNNKEL (reference sequence). This CDR3 region has 15 residues. Trimming removed 4 bases at V and 0 bases at J, with 10 bases between. This CDR3 is CASSPTVSSYNEQFF. The CDR3 DNA follows: TGTGCCAGCAGCCCGACGGTGAGCTCCTACAATGAGCAGTTCTTC.

The rearrangement links TRBV18 to TRBJ1-1, with D uncertain. From germline, CDR1 is KGHSH and CDR2 LQKENI. The CDR3 runs 14 residues. Between the trimmed V and J ends, which lost 2 bases and 1 base, there was a span of 8 bases. As DNA, the CDR3 is TGTGCCAGCTCACCAAGTACCTGGAACACTGAAGCTTTCTTT. Its protein product is CASSPSTWNTEAFF. The complete variable domain, with remaining parts taken from reference TRBV18 and TRBJ1-1, reads NAGVMQNPRHLVRRRGQEARLRCSPMKGHSHVYWYRQLPEEGLKFMVYLQKENIIDESGMPKERFSAEFPKEGPSILRIQQVVRGDSAAYFCASSPSTWNTEAFFGQGTRLTVV.

As DNA, the CDR3 is TGTGCCTGGAGTCCAGGGGATGGCTACACCTTC. Residues: CAWSPGDGYTF. The rearrangement links TRBV30 to TRBJ1-2; D perhaps matches TRBD1 (6 bases). From germline, CDR1 is GTSNPN and CDR2 SVGIG (reference sequence). CDR3 length: 11 residues. V was pared by 2 bases and J by 6 bases, with 7 bases between.

Worth noting for this clone: The sample holds other DNA sequences that translate to the same CDR3. The J gene is TRBJ1-5, the V gene TRBV9, with 7 bases fitting TRBD1. The length of the CDR3 is 14 residues. CDR1 is SGDLS and CDR2 is YYNGEE in the germline V gene. J lost 2 bases, V lost 2 bases, and 1 base had no gene match. CDR3 nucleotide sequence: TGTGCCAGCAGCGTTGGACAGGGCAATCAGCCCCAGCATTTT. As protein: CASSVGQGNQPQHF.

The V gene is TRBV7-8, the J gene TRBJ2-7; tentatively, D is TRBD1 (5 bases). There are 15 residues in the CDR3. V was pared by 5 bases and J by 7 bases, with 21 bases between. CDR1 and CDR2 from the germline V gene are SGHVS and FQNEAQ. The CDR3 sequence: CASSPALGALGEQYF. Here the CDR3 DNA reads TGTGCCAGCAGCCCAGCGTTAGGGGCGCTGGGGGAGCAGTACTTC.

The chain joins TRBV15 to TRBJ2-2; D gene unclear. V was pared by 1 base and J by 5 bases, with 8 bases between. Looked up from germline, CDR1 is LNHNV and CDR2 is YYDKDF (reference sequence). This CDR3 has 14 residues. CDR3 DNA: TGTGCCACCAGCAGAGGGGCAGAAACCGGGGAGCTGTTTTTT. This encodes CATSRGAETGELFF.

The rearrangement uses TRBV5-1 and TRBJ2-7; 8 bases map to TRBD1. Germline lookup yields CDR1 SGHRS and CDR2 YFSETQ. With V trimmed by 0 bases and J by 3 bases, 5 bases remained unmatched. The CDR3 has 15 residues. The CDR3 bases are TGCGCCAGCAGCTTGGTCCGGACAGGGTACTACGAGCAGTACTTC. Translation: CASSLVRTGYYEQYF.

This chain uses TRBV18 with TRBJ1-2, with D tentatively TRBD1 (5 bases). The germline V gene has CDR1 KGHSH and CDR2 LQKENI. V lost 6 bases to trimming and J lost 4 bases, with 15 bases between them. The CDR3 totals 14 residues. Here the CDR3 DNA reads TGTGCCAGCTCCGAAGCTAAGGGGAGCTATGGCTACACCTTC. It translates to CASSEAKGSYGYTF.

The chain links TRBV6-4 to TRBJ1-6; no clear D. Trimming took off 3 bases at V and 7 bases at J, with 7 bases between the two ends. CDR3 size: 13 residues. Germline lookup yields CDR1 MRHNA and CDR2 SNTAGT. The CDR3 DNA reads TGTGCCAGCAGTGATTTGGCAAATTCACCCCTCCACTTT. Translated: CASSDLANSPLHF.

This chain uses TRBV18 with TRBJ1-1, with D hard to call. Trimming removed 4 bases from V and 3 bases from J, with 15 bases in between. Germline V gene lookup returns CDR1 KGHSH and CDR2 LQKENI. The CDR3 is 15 amino acids. The CDR3 region is CASSHYAGDYTEAFF. DNA of the CDR3: TGTGCCAGCTCACATTACGCCGGGGATTACACTGAAGCTTTCTTT.